This T cell receptor beta chain was sequenced for a study of Ad26.COV2.S vaccination and SARS-CoV-2 variants. Across the study: Dosing was one shot or two shots 56 days apart.

Here immunoSEQ multiplex PCR was the method, and the copy in TCRdb shows in-frame clones only, minus some. There are 380,000 or so clones in the sample; 83% occur only once, and approximately 7% lies in the top ten. CDR3 length equals 14 residues. Germline CDR1 SGHNT, CDR2 YENEEA. Trimming cost V 5 bases and J 2 bases; bases outside gene matches: 4. The treatment: around 19 received Ad26.COV2.S at low or high dose, single or two shots; about 5 received placebo; per-sample allocation not given. The investigators took samples on day 63 after the first vaccine or placebo injection. The source is a person aged 18 to 65 who received the Ad26.COV2.S COVID-19 vaccine or a placebo. The sequenced sample was peripheral blood, obtained in a trial of Ad26.COV2.S vaccine versus placebo. The chain links TRBV11-3 to TRBJ2-5; 8 nucleotides align to TRBD1. The CDR3 nucleotides are TGTGCCAGCAGCCCCCGGACAGGGCAAGAGACCCAGTACTTC. Translated, it gives CASSPRTGQETQYF.